The 12 T cell receptor beta chains listed next were all sequenced from one sample in a study of regulatory T cells in long-lasting Graves disease. The time point: newly diagnosed GD, antithyroid drugs for less than 3 months. The TCR library was prepared using RNA isolated from PBMCs. Arm-PCR of CDR3 regions and iRepertoire HTBI primers were the basis on which TCR beta libraries were built. Via MiXCR, TCRdb re-called the multiplex PCR reads, giving one row per CDR3 protein. The sample shows 360,000 or so distinct CDR3 sequences, 12% of them seen only once. These same data were also listed under a study on T cells in Graves' hyperthyroidism and ophthalmopathy.

The material sequenced was peripheral blood mononuclear cells (PBMCs), taken at new diagnosis, from a patient treated with antithyroid drugs. The origin of the receptors is a woman younger than 35 with Graves disease.

This clonotype was seen repeatedly, ten times or more. This chain uses TRBV12-3 or TRBV12-4 with TRBJ1-3, with D unresolved. Trimming pared 6 bases from V and 0 bases from J, leaving 6 bases between. The CDR3 has 13 residues. The CDR3 region is CASRGLSGNTIYF. DNA of the CDR3: TGTGCCAGCAGAGGCCTCTCTGGAAACACCATATATTTT.

This clonotype was seen many times. The CDR3 DNA follows: TGCAGCGGCGGAGGTGAAGCTTTCTTT. Translation gives CSGGGEAFF. The chain joins TRBV29-1 to TRBJ1-1; no definite D call. Germline V gene sequence: CDR1 SQVTM, CDR2 ANQGSEA. V lost 7 bases and J 7 bases, leaving 7 bases between the germline ends. The CDR3 has 9 amino acids.

This clonotype was observed a few times. The chain carries TRBV4-2 and TRBJ2-1; possibly TRBD2 for D (5 bases). This CDR3 contains 17 residues. The germline V and J ends were trimmed by 1 base and 0 bases, with 13 bases remaining between them. The V gene's germline CDR1 is LGHNA and CDR2 YNFKEQ. The CDR3 DNA sequence: TGTGCCAGCAGCCAAGCTTCGGGCGGGTACTCCTACAATGAGCAGTTCTTC. The encoded protein is CASSQASGGYSYNEQFF.

At least ten counts were recorded for this clonotype. This chain connects TRBV12-3 or TRBV12-4 to TRBJ2-2; D is undetermined. The CDR3 extends over 13 amino acids. V shed 5 bases and J shed 1 base, with 5 bases lying between them. In DNA form, the CDR3 reads TGTGCCAGCAGTCCGCTGAACACCGGGGAGCTGTTTTTT. Translated: CASSPLNTGELFF.

This clonotype was observed many times. The chain links TRBV20-1 to TRBJ2-1, with 12 bases identical to TRBD2. The germline gives CDR1 DFQATT, CDR2 SNEGSKA (reference sequence). V gave up 6 bases and J gave up 7 bases; unmatched junction bases: 10. This CDR3 contains 15 residues. In nucleotides, the CDR3 is TGCAGTGCCCGACGGCCTAGCGGGGGGGCAAATGAGCAGTTCTTC. This translates into CSARRPSGGANEQFF.

The chain carries TRBV7-2 and TRBJ2-1; 8 bases agree with TRBD1. The V gene's germline CDR1 is SGHTA and CDR2 FQGNSA. The CDR3 consists of 15 residues. After removal of 0 bases from V and 6 bases from J, the junction contained 4 bases not matched to a gene. The CDR3 nucleotides are TGTGCCAGCAGCTTAGCCCCGGACAGGGCCAATGAGCAGTTCTTC. Translating it yields CASSLAPDRANEQFF.

This clonotype was recorded at least ten times. This sequence joins TRBV29-1 and TRBJ2-5, with D possibly matching TRBD2 (6 bases). Germline V CDR1 and CDR2: SQVTM, ANQGSEA. The CDR3 spans 10 residues. Trimming shortened V by 7 bases and J by 12 bases, and 15 bases separated the two germline ends. CDR3 protein: CSATREFEYF. The CDR3 DNA reads as TGCAGCGCCACCCGGGAGTTCGAGTACTTC. Based on the CDR3 plus reference TRBV29-1 and TRBJ2-5, the full variable domain is SAVISQKPSRDICQRGTSLTIQCQVDSQVTMMFWYRQQPGQSLTLIATANQGSEATYESGFVIDKFPISRPNLTFSTLTVSNMSPEDSSIYLCSATREFEYFGPGTRLLVL.

This clonotype appeared many times. V gene TRBV13 combines with J gene TRBJ2-1; D is undetermined. This CDR3 is 13 amino acids long. Trimming took 2 bases from V and 9 from J, leaving 11 bases between them. Germline CDR1 reads PRHDT; CDR2 reads FYEKMQ (reference sequence). The CDR3 bases are TGTGCCAGCAGCTTACGTCGAGGCCTTGAGCAGTTCTTC. Translated, it gives CASSLRRGLEQFF.

This clonotype showed up just a few times. V gene TRBV11-2 combines with J gene TRBJ2-4, with 8 bases lining up with TRBD2. Germline values: CDR1 SGHAT, CDR2 FQNNGV. There are 15 residues in the CDR3. The V segment lost 4 bases and the J segment 0 bases; nucleotides outside the gene matches: 2. The CDR3 DNA sequence: TGTGCCAGCAGCTCTCTAGCGGGAGCCAAAAACATTCAGTACTTC. It codes for CASSSLAGAKNIQYF.

This clonotype was recorded many times. The genes are TRBV28 and TRBJ1-5, with D unresolved. Germline CDR1 and CDR2: MDHEN and SYDVKM. The CDR3 consists of 18 residues. V dropped 3 bases and J dropped 4 bases, with 22 bases sitting between them. CDR3 in DNA: TGTGCCAGCAGTTTCCCCCTCAAACAAGCCGGATGGAATCAGCCCCAGCATTTT. It is translated as CASSFPLKQAGWNQPQHF. The whole variable domain, filled in from reference TRBV28 and TRBJ1-5, reads DVKVTQSSRYLVKRTGEKVFLECVQDMDHENMFWYRQDPGLGLRLIYFSYDVKMKEKGDIPEGYSVSREKKERFSLILESASTNQTSMYLCASSFPLKQAGWNQPQHFGDGTRLSIL.

In its sample, this clonotype was seen many times. J is TRBJ1-4 and V is TRBV18; D is undetermined. Trimming shortened V by 5 bases and J by 3 bases, and 7 bases separated the two germline ends. The CDR3 totals 13 residues. Germline CDR1 reads KGHSH; CDR2 reads LQKENI. The CDR3 DNA reads as TGTGCCAGCTCAATGCAAGCTAATGAAAAACTGTTTTTT. This gives the protein CASSMQANEKLFF.

The chain uses TRBV6-2 or TRBV6-3 and TRBJ2-1; tentatively, D is TRBD1 or TRBD2 (6 bases each). There are 17 residues in the CDR3. The V end was cut by 4 bases, the J end by 7 bases, with 23 bases between. CDR1 MNHEY and CDR2 SVGEGT come from the germline V gene. The CDR3 is CASSLGGLVVIGNEQFF. The CDR3, as DNA: TGTGCCAGCAGTTTAGGGGGGCTAGTCGTTATCGGGAATGAGCAGTTCTTC.